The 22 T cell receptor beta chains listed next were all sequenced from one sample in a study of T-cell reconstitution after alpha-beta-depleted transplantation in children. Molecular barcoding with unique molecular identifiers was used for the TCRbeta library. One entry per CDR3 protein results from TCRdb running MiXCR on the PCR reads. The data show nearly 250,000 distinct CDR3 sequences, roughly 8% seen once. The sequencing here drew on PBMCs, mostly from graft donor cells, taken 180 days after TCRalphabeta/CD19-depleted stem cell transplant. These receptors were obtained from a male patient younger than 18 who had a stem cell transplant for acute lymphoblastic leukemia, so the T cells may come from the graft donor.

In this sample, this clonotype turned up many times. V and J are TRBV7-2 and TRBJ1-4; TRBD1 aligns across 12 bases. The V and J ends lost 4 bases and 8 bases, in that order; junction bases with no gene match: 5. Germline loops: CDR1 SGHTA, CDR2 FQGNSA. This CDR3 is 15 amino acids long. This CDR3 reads CASSSTGTGGEKLFF. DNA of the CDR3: TGTGCCAGCAGCTCTACCGGGACAGGGGGCGAAAAACTGTTTTTT.

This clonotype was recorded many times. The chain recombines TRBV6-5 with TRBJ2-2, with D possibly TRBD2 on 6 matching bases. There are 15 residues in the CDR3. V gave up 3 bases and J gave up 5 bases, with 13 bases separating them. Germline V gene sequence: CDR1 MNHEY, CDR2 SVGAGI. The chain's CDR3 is CASSYQLAGTGELFF. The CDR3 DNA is TGTGCCAGCAGTTATCAACTAGCTGGGACCGGGGAGCTGTTTTTT.

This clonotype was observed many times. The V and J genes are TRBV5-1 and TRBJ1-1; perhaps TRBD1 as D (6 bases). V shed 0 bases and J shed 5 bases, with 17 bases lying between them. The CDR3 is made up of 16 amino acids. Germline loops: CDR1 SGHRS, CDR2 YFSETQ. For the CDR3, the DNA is TGCGCCAGCAGCTTGGCCCCCACAGGGAGTGTGACTGAAGCTTTCTTT. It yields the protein CASSLAPTGSVTEAFF.

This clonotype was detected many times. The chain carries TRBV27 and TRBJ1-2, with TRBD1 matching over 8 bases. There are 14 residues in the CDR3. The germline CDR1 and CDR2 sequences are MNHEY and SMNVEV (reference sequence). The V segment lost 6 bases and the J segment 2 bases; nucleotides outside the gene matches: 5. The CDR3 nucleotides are TGTGCCAGCAGCCTGGACAGGGTGAACTATGGCTACACCTTC. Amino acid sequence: CASSLDRVNYGYTF.

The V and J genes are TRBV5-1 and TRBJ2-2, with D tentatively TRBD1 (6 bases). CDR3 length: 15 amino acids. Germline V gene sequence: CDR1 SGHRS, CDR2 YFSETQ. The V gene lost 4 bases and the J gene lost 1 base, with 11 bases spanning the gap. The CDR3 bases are TGCGCCAGCAGCCTGGGACATTGGAACACCGGGGAGCTGTTTTTT. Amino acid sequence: CASSLGHWNTGELFF.

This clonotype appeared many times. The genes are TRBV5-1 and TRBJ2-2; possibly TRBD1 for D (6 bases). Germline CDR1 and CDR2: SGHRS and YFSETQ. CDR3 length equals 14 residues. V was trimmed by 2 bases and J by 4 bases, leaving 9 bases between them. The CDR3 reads CASSLGGATGELFF. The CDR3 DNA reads TGCGCCAGCAGCTTAGGGGGTGCCACCGGGGAGCTGTTTTTT. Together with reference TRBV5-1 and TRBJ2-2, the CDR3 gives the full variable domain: KAGVTQTPRYLIKTRGQQVTLSCSPISGHRSVSWYQQTPGQGLQFLFEYFSETQRNKGNFPGRFSGRQFSNSRSEMNVSTLELGDSALYLCASSLGGATGELFFGEGSRLTVL.

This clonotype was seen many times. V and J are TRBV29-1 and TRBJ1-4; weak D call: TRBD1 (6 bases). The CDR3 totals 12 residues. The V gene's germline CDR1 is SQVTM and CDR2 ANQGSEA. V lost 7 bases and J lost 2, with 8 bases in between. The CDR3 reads CSAQGTNEKLFF. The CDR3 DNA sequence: TGCAGCGCTCAGGGGACTAATGAAAAACTGTTTTTT.

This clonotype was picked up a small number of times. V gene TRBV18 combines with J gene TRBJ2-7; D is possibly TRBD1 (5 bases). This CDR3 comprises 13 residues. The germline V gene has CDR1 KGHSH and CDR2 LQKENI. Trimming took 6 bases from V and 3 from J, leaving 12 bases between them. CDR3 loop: CASSGQGYYEQYF. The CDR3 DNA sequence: TGTGCCAGCTCTGGGCAGGGCTACTACGAGCAGTACTTC.

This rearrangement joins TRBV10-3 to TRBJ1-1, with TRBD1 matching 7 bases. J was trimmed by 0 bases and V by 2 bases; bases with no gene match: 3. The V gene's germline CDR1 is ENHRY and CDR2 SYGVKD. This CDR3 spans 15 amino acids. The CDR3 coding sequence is TGTGCCATCAGTGAGATGACAGGGATGAACACTGAAGCTTTCTTT. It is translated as CAISEMTGMNTEAFF.

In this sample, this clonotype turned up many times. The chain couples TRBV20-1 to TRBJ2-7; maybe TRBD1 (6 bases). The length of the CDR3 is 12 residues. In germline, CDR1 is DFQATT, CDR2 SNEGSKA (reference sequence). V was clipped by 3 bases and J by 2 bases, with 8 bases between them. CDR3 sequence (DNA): TGCAGTGCTAGGGGGGCAGCCTACGAGCAGTACTTC. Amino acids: CSARGAAYEQYF.

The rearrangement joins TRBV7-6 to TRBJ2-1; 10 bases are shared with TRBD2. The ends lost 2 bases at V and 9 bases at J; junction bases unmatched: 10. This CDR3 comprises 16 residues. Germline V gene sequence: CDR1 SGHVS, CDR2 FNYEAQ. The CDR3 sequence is CASSLREAGGPSEQFF. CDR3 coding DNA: TGTGCCAGCAGCTTACGGGAAGCGGGAGGGCCTAGTGAGCAGTTCTTC.

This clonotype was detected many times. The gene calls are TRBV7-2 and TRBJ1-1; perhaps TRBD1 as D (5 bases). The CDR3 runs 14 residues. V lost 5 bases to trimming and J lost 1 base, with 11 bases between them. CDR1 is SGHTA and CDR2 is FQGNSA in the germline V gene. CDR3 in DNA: TGTGCCAGCAGCCCAGGGCCGGCGAACACTGAAGCTTTCTTT. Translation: CASSPGPANTEAFF.

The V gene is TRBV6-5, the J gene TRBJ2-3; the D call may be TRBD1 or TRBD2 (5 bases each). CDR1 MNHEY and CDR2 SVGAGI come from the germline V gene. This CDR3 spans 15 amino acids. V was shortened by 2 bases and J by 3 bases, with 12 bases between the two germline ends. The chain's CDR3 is CASSYGWGITDTQYF. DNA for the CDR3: TGTGCCAGCAGTTACGGGTGGGGGATAACAGATACGCAGTATTTT.

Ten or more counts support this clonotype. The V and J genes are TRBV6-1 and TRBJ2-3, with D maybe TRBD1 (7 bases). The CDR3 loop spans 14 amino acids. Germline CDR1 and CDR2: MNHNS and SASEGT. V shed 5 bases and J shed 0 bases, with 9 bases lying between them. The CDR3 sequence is CASSQGGSTDTQYF. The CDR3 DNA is TGTGCCAGCAGTCAGGGGGGAAGCACAGATACGCAGTATTTT.

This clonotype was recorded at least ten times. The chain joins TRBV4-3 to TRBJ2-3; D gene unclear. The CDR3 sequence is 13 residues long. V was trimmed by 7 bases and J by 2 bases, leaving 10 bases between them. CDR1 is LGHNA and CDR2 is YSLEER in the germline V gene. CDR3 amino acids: CASKSFPTDTQYF. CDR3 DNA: TGCGCCAGCAAGTCGTTTCCCACAGATACGCAGTATTTT.

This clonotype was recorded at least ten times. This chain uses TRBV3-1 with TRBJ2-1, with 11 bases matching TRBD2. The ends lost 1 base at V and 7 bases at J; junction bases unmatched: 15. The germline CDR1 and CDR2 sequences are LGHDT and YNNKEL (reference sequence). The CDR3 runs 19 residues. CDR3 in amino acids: CASSQVQLAGEGLRNEQFF. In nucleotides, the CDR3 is TGTGCCAGCAGCCAAGTGCAACTAGCGGGGGAAGGTTTGAGGAATGAGCAGTTCTTC.

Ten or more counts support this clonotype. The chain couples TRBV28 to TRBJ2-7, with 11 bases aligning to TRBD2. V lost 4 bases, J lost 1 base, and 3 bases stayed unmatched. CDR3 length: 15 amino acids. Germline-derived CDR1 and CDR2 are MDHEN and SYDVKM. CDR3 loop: CASSSLAGVSYEQYF. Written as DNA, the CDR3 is TGTGCCAGCAGTTCACTAGCGGGAGTGTCCTACGAGCAGTACTTC.

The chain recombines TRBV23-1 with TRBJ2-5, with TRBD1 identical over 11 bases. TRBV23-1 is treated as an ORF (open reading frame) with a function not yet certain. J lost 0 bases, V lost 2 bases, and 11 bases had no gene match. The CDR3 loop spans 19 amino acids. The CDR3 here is CASSQRRTGGGGYQETQYF. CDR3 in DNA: TGCGCCAGCAGTCAAAGAAGGACAGGGGGCGGTGGGTACCAAGAGACCCAGTACTTC.

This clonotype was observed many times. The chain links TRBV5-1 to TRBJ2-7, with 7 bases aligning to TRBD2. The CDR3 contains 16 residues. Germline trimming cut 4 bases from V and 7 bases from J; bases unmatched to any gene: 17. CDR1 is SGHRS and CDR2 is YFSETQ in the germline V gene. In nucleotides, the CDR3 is TGCGCCAGCAGCCGCGAGCGGGGCCTAACTAAACTGGAGCAGTACTTC. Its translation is CASSRERGLTKLEQYF.

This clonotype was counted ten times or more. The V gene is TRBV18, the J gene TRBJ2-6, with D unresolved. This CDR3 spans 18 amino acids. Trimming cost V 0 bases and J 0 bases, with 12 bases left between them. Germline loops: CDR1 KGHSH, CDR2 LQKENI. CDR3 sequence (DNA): TGTGCCAGCTCACCACCGCATCTCCTCCTCTCTGGGGCCAACGTCCTGACTTTC. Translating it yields CASSPPHLLLSGANVLTF.

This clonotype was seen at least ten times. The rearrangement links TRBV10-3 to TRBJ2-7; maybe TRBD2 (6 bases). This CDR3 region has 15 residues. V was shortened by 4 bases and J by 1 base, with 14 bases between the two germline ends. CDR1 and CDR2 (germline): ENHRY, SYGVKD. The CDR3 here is CAISVSRGKSYEQYF. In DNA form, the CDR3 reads TGTGCCATCAGTGTCAGTCGCGGGAAGTCCTACGAGCAGTACTTC.

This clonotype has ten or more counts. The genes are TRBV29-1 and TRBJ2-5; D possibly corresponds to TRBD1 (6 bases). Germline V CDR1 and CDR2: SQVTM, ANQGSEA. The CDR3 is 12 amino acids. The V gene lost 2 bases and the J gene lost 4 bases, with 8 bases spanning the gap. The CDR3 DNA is TGCAGCGTTGAAATAGGGGGAGAGACCCAGTACTTC. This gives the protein CSVEIGGETQYF.